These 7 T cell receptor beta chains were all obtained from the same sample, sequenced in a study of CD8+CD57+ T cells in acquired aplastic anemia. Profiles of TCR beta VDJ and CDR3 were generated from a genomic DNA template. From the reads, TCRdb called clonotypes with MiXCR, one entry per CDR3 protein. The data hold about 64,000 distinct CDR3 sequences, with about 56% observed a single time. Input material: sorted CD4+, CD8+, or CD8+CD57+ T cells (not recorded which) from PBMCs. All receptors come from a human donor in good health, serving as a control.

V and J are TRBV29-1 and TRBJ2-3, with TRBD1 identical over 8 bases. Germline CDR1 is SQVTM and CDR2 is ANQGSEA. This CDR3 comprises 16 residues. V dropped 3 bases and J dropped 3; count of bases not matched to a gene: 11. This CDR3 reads CSVDEEGQGTTDTQYF. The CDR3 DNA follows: TGCAGCGTTGATGAGGAAGGACAGGGAACGACAGATACGCAGTATTTT.

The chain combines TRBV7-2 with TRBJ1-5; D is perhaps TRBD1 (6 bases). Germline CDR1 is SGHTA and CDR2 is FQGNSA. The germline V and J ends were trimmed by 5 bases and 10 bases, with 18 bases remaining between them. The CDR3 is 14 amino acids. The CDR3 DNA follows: TGTGCCAGCAGCCCAGGGGACGGCTCTAGCCCCCAGCATTTT. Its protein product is CASSPGDGSSPQHF. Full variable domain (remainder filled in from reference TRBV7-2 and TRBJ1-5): GAGVSQSPSNKVTEKGKDVELRCDPISGHTALYWYRQSLGQGLEFLIYFQGNSAPDKSGLPSDRFSAERTGGSVSTLTIQRTQQEDSAVYLCASSPGDGSSPQHFGDGTRLSIL.

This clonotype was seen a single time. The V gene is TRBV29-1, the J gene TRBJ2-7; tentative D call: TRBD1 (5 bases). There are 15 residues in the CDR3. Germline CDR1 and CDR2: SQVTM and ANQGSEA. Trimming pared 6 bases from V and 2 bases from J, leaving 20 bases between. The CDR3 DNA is TGCAGCGTATCCATCGGCAGGGCCGGCACCTACGAGCAGTACTTC. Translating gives CSVSIGRAGTYEQYF.

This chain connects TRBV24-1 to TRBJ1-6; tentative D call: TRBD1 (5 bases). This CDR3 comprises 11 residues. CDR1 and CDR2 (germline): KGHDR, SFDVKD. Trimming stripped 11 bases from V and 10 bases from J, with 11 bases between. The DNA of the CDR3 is TGTGCCATCTCAGGGTACTCACCCCTCCACTTT. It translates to CAISGYSPLHF.

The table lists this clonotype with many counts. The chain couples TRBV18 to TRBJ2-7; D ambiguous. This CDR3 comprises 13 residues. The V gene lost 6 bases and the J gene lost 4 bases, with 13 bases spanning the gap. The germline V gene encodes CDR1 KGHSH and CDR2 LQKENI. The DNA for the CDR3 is TGTGCCAGCTCCCGGCCTGGGGAATACGAGCAGTACTTC. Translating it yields CASSRPGEYEQYF.

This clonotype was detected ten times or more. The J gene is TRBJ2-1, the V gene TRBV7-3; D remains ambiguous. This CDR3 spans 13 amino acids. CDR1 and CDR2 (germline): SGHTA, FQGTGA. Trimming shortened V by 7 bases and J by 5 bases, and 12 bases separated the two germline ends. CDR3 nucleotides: TGTGCCAGCACCGGAAGGCCGGACAATGAGCAGTTCTTC. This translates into CASTGRPDNEQFF.

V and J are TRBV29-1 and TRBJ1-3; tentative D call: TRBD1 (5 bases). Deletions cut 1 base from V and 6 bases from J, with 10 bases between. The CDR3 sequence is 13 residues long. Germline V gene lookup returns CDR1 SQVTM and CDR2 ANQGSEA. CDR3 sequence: CSVEGHGANTIYF. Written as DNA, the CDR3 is TGCAGCGTTGAAGGCCACGGGGCAAACACCATATATTTT.